One sample yielded the 11 T cell receptor beta chains listed below, sequenced in a study of shared clonotypes between healthy human individuals. Repertoires were generated with immunoSEQ multiplex PCR, while TCRdb's copy carries only in-frame clones and drops some. Among about 1,800,000 clones listed, approximately 95% were seen once. In the naive CD8 group, cells lacked CD45RO and were positively selected for CCR7, so terminally differentiated effector memory CD45RA+ cells were left out. The sequencing input was naive CD8+ T cells sorted from blood. The receptors come from a man in his late teens or twenties in good health.

CDR3: CSVGPTGAEQYF. As DNA, the CDR3 is TGCAGCGTTGGCCCGACAGGGGCCGAGCAGTACTTC. The chain combines TRBV29-1 with TRBJ2-7; 8 nucleotides agree with TRBD1. The CDR3 is 12 amino acids. CDR1 SQVTM and CDR2 ANQGSEA come from the germline V gene. The V segment lost 4 bases and the J segment 6 bases; nucleotides outside the gene matches: 5.

This sequence joins TRBV4-3 and TRBJ2-3, with TRBD2 matching over 11 bases. Trimming removed 1 base from V and 6 bases from J; junction bases left unmatched: 3. The CDR3 extends over 15 amino acids. Germline V CDR1 and CDR2: LGHNA, YSLEER. The DNA of the CDR3 is TGCGCCAGCAGCCAAGTACTAGCGGGAGCCGATACGCAGTATTTT. This codes for CASSQVLAGADTQYF.

The chain carries TRBV6-5 and TRBJ1-4; D is uncertain. V was clipped by 4 bases and J by 10 bases, with 16 bases between them. CDR1 is MNHEY, CDR2 SVGAGI, per germline. The CDR3 has 14 amino acids. CDR3 region: CASSLSPESGKLFF. The CDR3 nucleotides are TGTGCCAGCAGTTTGTCACCGGAGTCGGGAAAACTGTTTTTT.

The chain employs TRBV19 and TRBJ2-7; the D gene is possibly TRBD1 (5 bases). The CDR3 contains 16 residues. With 0 bases removed from V and 4 bases from J, the gap between germline ends came to 16 bases. Germline values: CDR1 LNHDA, CDR2 SQIVND (reference sequence). As DNA, the CDR3 is TGTGCCAGTAGTATAGATCGAGAGACAGCTACATACGAGCAGTACTTC. It specifies CASSIDRETATYEQYF.

The V call is TRBV9, the J call TRBJ2-7, with 7 nucleotides matching TRBD2. After removal of 5 bases from V and 2 bases from J, the junction contained 10 bases not matched to a gene. CDR3 length: 15 amino acids. Germline CDR1 and CDR2: SGDLS and YYNGEE. CDR3 loop: CASSPQGAGTYEQYF. In nucleotides, the CDR3 is TGTGCCAGCAGTCCTCAGGGAGCGGGAACCTACGAGCAGTACTTC.

The chain has TRBV5-6 and TRBJ2-4; no firm D call. CDR3 size: 16 residues. Trimming cost V 0 bases and J 0 bases, with 10 bases left between them. Per the germline V gene, CDR1 is SGHDT and CDR2 is YYEEEE. The CDR3 here is CASSLGQDLAKNIQYF. As DNA, the CDR3 is TGTGCCAGCAGCTTGGGGCAGGATTTAGCCAAAAACATTCAGTACTTC.

This rearrangement joins TRBV6-1 to TRBJ2-1, with D hard to call. V shed 0 bases and J shed 9 bases, with 6 bases lying between them. The CDR3 loop spans 12 amino acids. Per the germline V gene, CDR1 is MNHNS and CDR2 is SASEGT. CDR3 coding DNA: TGTGCCAGCAGTGAAGCGCGCACTGAGCAGTTCTTC. It translates to CASSEARTEQFF.

CDR3 sequence: CSVPGRENYGYTF. DNA of the CDR3: TGCAGCGTACCGGGACGGGAAAACTATGGCTACACCTTC. This chain links TRBV29-1 with TRBJ1-2; a possible D gene is TRBD1 (5 bases). Germline CDR1 is SQVTM and CDR2 is ANQGSEA. This CDR3 spans 13 amino acids. Trimming took off 6 bases at V and 2 bases at J, with 13 bases between the two ends.

This chain joins TRBV27 and TRBJ1-4, with TRBD1 matching over 9 bases. The CDR3 is 16 amino acids. Trimming at V came to 4 bases and at J to 3 bases, leaving 6 bases not matched to a gene. The germline CDR1 and CDR2 sequences are MNHEY and SMNVEV (reference sequence). In DNA, the CDR3 is TGTGCCAGCAGTTCGAATCGGGACAGGGCTAATGAAAAACTGTTTTTT. Its translation: CASSSNRDRANEKLFF.

A single count supports this clone. The CDR3 DNA sequence: TGTGCCAGCAGTTACTCGGGACAAGCTAACTATGGCTACACCTTC. This codes for CASSYSGQANYGYTF. The V and J genes are TRBV6-6 and TRBJ1-2, with D possibly being TRBD1 (6 bases). Germline-derived CDR1 and CDR2 are MNHNY and SVGAGI (reference sequence). The length of the CDR3 is 15 residues. The ends were cut back, 0 bases at V and 0 bases at J, with 8 bases in the middle.

The chain links TRBV19 to TRBJ2-3; D perhaps matches TRBD2 (6 bases). Trimming stripped 6 bases from V and 0 bases from J, with 16 bases between. Germline-derived CDR1 and CDR2 are LNHDA and SQIVND (reference sequence). CDR3 length: 16 residues. CDR3 in amino acids: CASRQLWDSSTDTQYF. The DNA of the CDR3 is TGTGCCAGTAGACAGCTATGGGACTCTAGCACAGATACGCAGTATTTT.